This T cell receptor (beta chain) was sequenced during a study of response to subunit inactivated influenza vaccine (dated by TCRdb to 2016 to 2018). In terms of the full investigation: To follow how T cells responded to a trivalent subunit inactivated influenza vaccine, the researchers relied on deep quantitative profiling of the T cell receptor repertoire.

Results and caveats for the whole study, not just this receptor: The authors proposed that each seasonal influenza vaccination may bring in only a limited number of new T cells.

With regard to this clonotype: The antigen it binds to is not known. The input lacks base qualities; no much larger clone sits a single base away.

Including the terminal cysteine and phenylalanine, the CDR3 comprises 16 residues. The DNA shown is the 48-base CDR3, in frame from base 1. V is reduced by 1 base and J by 2 bases, leaving a spacing of 15 bases between them. CDR1 MNHEY and CDR2 SMNVEV were looked up in the germline V gene (reference sequence). Preparation of the library involved RT-PCR. Reads for this sample came from an Illumina HiSeq 2500. TCRdb ran its own pipeline on the public reads, namely fastp trimming at Q25 and MiXCR clone calling, and kept in-frame beta chains. Each CDR3 protein appears once, grouped with its most common genes and DNA. The sample table holds about 800,000 distinct CDR3 sequences, of which about 20% were seen once. The ten top clones hold about 10% of the sample.

The V gene is TRBV27 and the J gene is TRBJ2-7; too little of a D gene remains to name it. The origin of this receptor is a man aged 50 to 60 who received an inactivated influenza vaccine. Donor details come from another sample of the same person, matched by shared clones. The sample in question was PBMCs from blood, obtained 5 days after vaccination. The CDR3 in this case is CASSLYPDGRTYEQYF. The DNA sequence is as follows: TGTGCCAGCAGTTTATACCCCGACGGCCGCACCTACGAGCAGTACTTC.